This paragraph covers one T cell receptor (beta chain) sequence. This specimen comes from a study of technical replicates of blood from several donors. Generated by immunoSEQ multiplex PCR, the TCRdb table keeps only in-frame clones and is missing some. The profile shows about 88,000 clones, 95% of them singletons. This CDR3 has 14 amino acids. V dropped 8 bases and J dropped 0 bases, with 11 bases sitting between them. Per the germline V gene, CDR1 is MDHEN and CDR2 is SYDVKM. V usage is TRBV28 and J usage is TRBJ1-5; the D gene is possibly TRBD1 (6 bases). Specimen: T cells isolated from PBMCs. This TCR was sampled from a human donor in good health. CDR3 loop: CASGPGDSNQPQHF. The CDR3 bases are TGTGCCAGCGGGCCAGGGGATAGCAATCAGCCCCAGCATTTT.